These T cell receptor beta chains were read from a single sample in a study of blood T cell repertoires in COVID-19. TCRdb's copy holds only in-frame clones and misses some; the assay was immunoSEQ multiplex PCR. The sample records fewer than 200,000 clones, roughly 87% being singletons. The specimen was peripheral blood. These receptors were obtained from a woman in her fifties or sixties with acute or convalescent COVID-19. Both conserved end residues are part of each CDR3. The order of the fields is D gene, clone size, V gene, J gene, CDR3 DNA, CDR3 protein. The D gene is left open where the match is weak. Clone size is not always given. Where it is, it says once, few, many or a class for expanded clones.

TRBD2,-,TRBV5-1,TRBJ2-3,TGCGCCTCGGCGAGCGGGAGGATGGATACGCAGTATTTT,CASASGRMDTQYF
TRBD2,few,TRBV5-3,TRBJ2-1,TGTGCCAGAAGCTTGCTTGGCGGGGGTTGCTCCTACAATGAGCAGTTCTTC,CARSLLGGGCSYNEQFF
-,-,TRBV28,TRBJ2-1,TGTGCCAGCAGTCCGGGGGACCGAGCCTACAATGAGCAGTTCTTC,CASSPGDRAYNEQFF
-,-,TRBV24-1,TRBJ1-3,TGTGCCACCAGTGATTTTTCGGACACTAGAAACACCATATATTTT,CATSDFSDTRNTIYF
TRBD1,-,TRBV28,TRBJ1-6,TGTGCCAGCAAGGACAGGGTACTCTGGCACCTCCACTTT,CASKDRVLWHLHF
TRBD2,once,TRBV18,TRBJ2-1,TGTGCCAGCTCACCTCCGGGACTAGGGTACAATGAGCAGTTCTTC,CASSPPGLGYNEQFF
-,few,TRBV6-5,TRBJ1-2,TGTGCCAGCAGTTACCTCTTCCAATCAGGGTTGGGAGGCTACACCTTC,CASSYLFQSGLGGYTF
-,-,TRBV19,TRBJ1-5,TGTGCCAGTAGTATCAGCACAAGGAGCCTCAACCAGCCCCAGCATTTT,CASSISTRSLNQPQHF
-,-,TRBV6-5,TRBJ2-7,TGTGCCAGCGGGCAGGGAAGATCCGAGCAGTACTTC,CASGQGRSEQYF
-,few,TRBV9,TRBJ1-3,TGTGCCAGCAGCGGTGAGGACAGACACTCTGGAAACACCATATATTTT,CASSGEDRHSGNTIYF
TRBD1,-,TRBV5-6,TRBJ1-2,TGTGCCAGCAGCTTGGTTTGGGACAGTGGTGGCTACACCTTC,CASSLVWDSGGYTF
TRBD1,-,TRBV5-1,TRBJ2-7,TGCGCCAGCAGCTTGCAGGGGGCGGAGCAGTACTTC,CASSLQGAEQYF
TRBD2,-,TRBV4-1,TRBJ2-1,TGCGCCAGCAGCCCGCCGGGACTAGACAATGAGCAGTTCTTC,CASSPPGLDNEQFF
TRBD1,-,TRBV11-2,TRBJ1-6,TGTGCCAGCAGCCCCGAGAGGACAGGATCACCCCTCCACTTT,CASSPERTGSPLHF